Below are 13 T cell receptor beta chains sequenced from a single sample in a study of human T cells and chemical hapten exposure. Time point specified: patch test 1, 2 weeks after DPC sensitization. The treatment: therapeutic diphenylcyclopropenone sensitization with weekly scalp DPC. TCRdb re-called the RACE reads through MiXCR, storing one row per CDR3 protein. The profile shows around 120,000 distinct CDR3 sequences, roughly 12% of them singletons. The material was whole blood, obtained in connection with sensitization to the hapten diphenylcyclopropenone (DPC). Every receptor here comes from a woman aged 50 to 60 with alopecia areata. Some clones in this sample may be carry-over from other donors' samples.

This clonotype was seen ten or more times. This chain uses TRBV7-2 with TRBJ1-2; the D gene is possibly TRBD1 (5 bases). The CDR3 covers 18 residues. V was shortened by 0 bases and J by 3 bases, with 20 bases between the two germline ends. Germline values: CDR1 SGHTA, CDR2 FQGNSA. CDR3 region: CASSLAFLGRQNYYGYTF. CDR3 coding DNA: TGTGCCAGCAGCTTAGCTTTCCTGGGACGGCAGAACTACTATGGCTACACCTTC. Complete variable domain (other parts from reference TRBV7-2 and TRBJ1-2): GAGVSQSPSNKVTEKGKDVELRCDPISGHTALYWYRQSLGQGLEFLIYFQGNSAPDKSGLPSDRFSAERTGGSVSTLTIQRTQQEDSAVYLCASSLAFLGRQNYYGYTFGSGTRLTVV.

This chain joins TRBV6-6 and TRBJ1-5; D perhaps matches TRBD1 (5 bases). The V and J ends lost 6 bases and 3 bases respectively, with 12 bases between them. CDR1 is MNHNY, CDR2 SVGAGI, per germline (reference sequence). The CDR3 totals 14 residues. CDR3 nucleotides: TGTGCCAGCAGCACAGACAGACACAATCAGCCCCAGCATTTT. It yields the protein CASSTDRHNQPQHF.

This clonotype has a count of ten or more. The genes are TRBV20-1 and TRBJ2-7; 9 positions match TRBD1. Unmatched junction bases numbered 6, after V lost 4 bases and J lost 5 bases. Germline V CDR1 and CDR2: DFQATT, SNEGSKA (reference sequence). This CDR3 contains 13 residues. The CDR3 nucleotides are TGCAGTGCTAAAGGGACAGGGCGAGACGAGCAGTACTTC. This gives the protein CSAKGTGRDEQYF.

This clonotype was picked up a small number of times. This chain uses TRBV27 with TRBJ2-3; 7 positions match TRBD1. The junction had 8 bases not matched to a gene; V was cut back by 4 bases and J by 1 base. The CDR3 totals 16 residues. CDR1 is MNHEY and CDR2 is SMNVEV in the germline V gene (reference sequence). This CDR3 is CASSSLGTEGTDTQYF. Here the CDR3 DNA reads TGTGCCAGCAGTTCACTCGGGACAGAGGGCACAGATACGCAGTATTTT.

This chain connects TRBV7-2 to TRBJ2-2; TRBD2 is a possible D gene (5 bases). CDR3 length equals 16 residues. The germline V gene encodes CDR1 SGHTA and CDR2 FQGNSA. V gave up 2 bases and J gave up 6 bases, with 16 bases separating them. In DNA form, the CDR3 reads TGTGCCAGCAGCTTAAGACGAAATGTGGGAGCCGGGGAGCTGTTTTTT. It yields the protein CASSLRRNVGAGELFF. The full variable domain, rest sourced from reference TRBV7-2 and TRBJ2-2, is GAGVSQSPSNKVTEKGKDVELRCDPISGHTALYWYRQSLGQGLEFLIYFQGNSAPDKSGLPSDRFSAERTGGSVSTLTIQRTQQEDSAVYLCASSLRRNVGAGELFFGEGSRLTVL.

The chain joins TRBV6-1 to TRBJ1-1, with D tentatively TRBD1 (5 bases). The CDR3 loop spans 14 amino acids. Germline values: CDR1 MNHNS, CDR2 SASEGT. V was cut by 5 bases and J by 5 bases, with 15 bases left in between. The CDR3 region is CASSIYDRGTEAFF. As DNA, the CDR3 is TGTGCCAGCAGTATCTACGACAGAGGGACTGAAGCTTTCTTT.

This clonotype has a count of ten or more. The chain employs TRBV29-1 and TRBJ2-5; D call uncertain. Between the trimmed V and J ends, which lost 7 bases and 1 base, there was a span of 7 bases. The CDR3 extends over 11 amino acids. Germline V lookup: CDR1 SQVTM, CDR2 ANQGSEA. CDR3 residues: CSGGPQETQYF. CDR3 nucleotides: TGCAGCGGCGGCCCCCAAGAGACCCAGTACTTC.

This clonotype was recorded at least ten times. The CDR3 region has the DNA TGTGCCAGCCGCCTCCCGGACAGGGACGAGCAGTACTTC. Translated: CASRLPDRDEQYF. The chain carries TRBV28 and TRBJ2-7, with 8 bases fitting TRBD1. CDR1 is MDHEN and CDR2 is SYDVKM in the germline V gene. The CDR3 runs to 13 residues. V shed 8 bases and J 5 bases; nucleotides not matched to a gene: 8.

The CDR3 is CASRRGVLAPLHF. The CDR3 nucleotides read TGTGCCAGCAGGAGAGGGGTACTCGCACCCCTCCACTTT. The rearrangement joins TRBV3-1 to TRBJ1-6, with a weak D call TRBD1 (5 bases). CDR1 LGHDT and CDR2 YNNKEL come from the germline V gene (reference sequence). The CDR3 runs to 13 residues. V was pared by 6 bases and J by 11 bases, with 14 bases between.

Ten or more counts support this clonotype. The chain uses TRBV27 and TRBJ1-5; D unresolved. The CDR3 loop spans 13 amino acids. The germline V gene encodes CDR1 MNHEY and CDR2 SMNVEV (reference sequence). Trimming cost V 6 bases and J 4 bases, with 10 bases left between them. This chain's CDR3 is CASSLAGNQPQHF. CDR3 coding DNA: TGTGCCAGCAGCTTAGCGGGAAATCAGCCCCAGCATTTT.

The CDR3 DNA is TGTGCCAGCAGTTCGGGGGGACAGCAGTACTTC. Translated: CASSSGGQQYF. The chain joins TRBV12-3 or TRBV12-4 to TRBJ2-7, with TRBD2 matching over 7 bases. The CDR3 runs 11 residues. V lost 4 bases, J lost 8 bases, and 2 bases stayed unmatched.

The chain combines TRBV28 with TRBJ2-7, with D perhaps TRBD1 (6 bases). Trimming cost V 4 bases and J 5 bases, with 18 bases left between them. The CDR3 contains 15 residues. Germline V gene sequence: CDR1 MDHEN, CDR2 SYDVKM. Written as DNA, the CDR3 is TGTGCCAGCAGTTCCGCCGGGGTACAGGGCCACGAGCAGTACTTC. This translates into CASSSAGVQGHEQYF.

This clonotype was detected only a few times. The DNA for the CDR3 is TGCAGCGTTGAGTCCTGGGTGGGCGACGAGCAGTACTTC. Its translation is CSVESWVGDEQYF. The gene calls are TRBV29-1 and TRBJ2-7; D remains unclear. The V end was cut by 3 bases, the J end by 5 bases, with 14 bases between. The length of the CDR3 is 13 residues. CDR1 and CDR2 (germline): SQVTM, ANQGSEA.